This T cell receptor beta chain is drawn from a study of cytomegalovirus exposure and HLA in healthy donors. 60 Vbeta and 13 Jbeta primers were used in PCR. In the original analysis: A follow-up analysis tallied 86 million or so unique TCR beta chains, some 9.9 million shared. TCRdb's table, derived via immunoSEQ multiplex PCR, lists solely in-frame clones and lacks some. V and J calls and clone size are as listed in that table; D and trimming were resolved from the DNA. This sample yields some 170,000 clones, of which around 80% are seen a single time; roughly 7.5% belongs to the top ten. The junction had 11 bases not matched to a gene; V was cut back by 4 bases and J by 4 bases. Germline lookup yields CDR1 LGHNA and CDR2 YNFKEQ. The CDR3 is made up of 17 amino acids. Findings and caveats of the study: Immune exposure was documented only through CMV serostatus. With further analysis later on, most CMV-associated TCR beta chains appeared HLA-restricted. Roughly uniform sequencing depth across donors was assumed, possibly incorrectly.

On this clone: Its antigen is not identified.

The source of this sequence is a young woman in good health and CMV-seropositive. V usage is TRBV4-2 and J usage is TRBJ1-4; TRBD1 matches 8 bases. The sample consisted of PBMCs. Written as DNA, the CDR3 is TGTGCCAGCAGCCCCCGGGAACAGGGGGTTATTAATGAAAAACTGTTTTTT. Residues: CASSPREQGVINEKLFF.